This TCR beta chain was obtained from a study of T and B cells in COVID-19 patients. Whole-study context: Of roughly 22 active-infection patients, 12 were critically ill with mechanical ventilation or extracorporeal membrane oxygenation.

Multiplex PCR with BIOMED2 TRB-A/B primer pools amplified TRB rearrangements. TCRdb redid the calling of the multiplex PCR reads with MiXCR, one entry per CDR3 protein. In the table there are under 13,000 distinct CDR3 sequences, around 30% of which are singletons. Germline-derived CDR1 and CDR2 are LGHNA and YSLEER. With 1 base removed from V and 3 bases from J, the gap between germline ends came to 7 bases. This CDR3 has 13 residues. From blood, roughly 250-500 ng of genomic DNA served as TRB template. The source is a human donor with active COVID-19. The chain links TRBV4-3 to TRBJ2-7; D not resolved. Sequencing was performed on blood. The CDR3 region is CASSQAASYEQYF. Written as DNA, the CDR3 is TGCGCCAGCAGCCAAGCGGCCAGCTACGAGCAGTACTTC.